This entry lists 30 T cell receptor beta chains sequenced from one sample in a study of T cell changes during pregnancy in multiple sclerosis (dated by TCRdb to about 2019). Library creation used the immunoSEQ multiplex PCR assay. TCRdb took this table from immuneACCESS and kept in-frame rearrangements with V and J called. Such tables lack part of the clones; where checked against another copy, unresolved V genes explain under half of the gap, and the rest is unexplained. The sample contains 40,000 to 50,000 clones, around 93% of them found a single time. The ten most abundant clones make up 8.1% of the sample. Sequenced material: CD8+ T cells from peripheral blood mononuclear cells, taken in the third trimester of pregnancy. These TCRs come from a female donor with multiple sclerosis, enrolled in a pregnancy study.

The chain recombines TRBV19 with TRBJ2-7; D perhaps matches TRBD1 (7 bases). The V gene's germline CDR1 is LNHDA and CDR2 SQIVND (reference sequence). V dropped 5 bases and J dropped 2 bases, with 13 bases sitting between them. The CDR3 loop spans 14 amino acids. The CDR3 spells CASSSGRGAYEQYF. The CDR3, as DNA: TGTGCCAGTAGTTCGGGCAGGGGGGCCTACGAGCAGTACTTC.

The genes are TRBV27 and TRBJ1-4; D perhaps matches TRBD1 (6 bases). The ends were cut back, 5 bases at V and 0 bases at J, with 16 bases in the middle. The length of the CDR3 is 17 residues. Germline assignment: CDR1 MNHEY and CDR2 SMNVEV (reference sequence). CDR3 coding DNA: TGTGCCAGCAGTACTATCGGCCAGGGGTCAACTAATGAAAAACTGTTTTTT. The encoded protein is CASSTIGQGSTNEKLFF.

V is TRBV4-2 and J is TRBJ2-7; TRBD2 agrees at 9 bases. Germline values: CDR1 LGHNA, CDR2 YNFKEQ. The CDR3 is made up of 15 amino acids. J gave up 3 bases and V 4 bases, and 7 bases lay outside the gene matches. The CDR3 loop reads CASSPIAGDHYEQYF. The CDR3 DNA is TGTGCCAGCAGCCCGATAGCGGGAGACCACTACGAGCAGTACTTC.

The rearrangement links TRBV6-5 to TRBJ1-2; the D is unclear. Germline V gene sequence: CDR1 MNHEY, CDR2 SVGAGI. V was clipped by 0 bases and J by 8 bases, with 16 bases between them. The CDR3 extends over 15 amino acids. In nucleotides, the CDR3 is TGTGCCAGCAGTTACTCCCAAGACAACCCCGGAGGCTACACCTTC. It specifies CASSYSQDNPGGYTF.

The chain carries TRBV7-6 and TRBJ2-7, with 7 bases identical to TRBD1. V shed 5 bases and J 6 bases; nucleotides not matched to a gene: 10. CDR1 SGHVS and CDR2 FNYEAQ come from the germline V gene. The CDR3 is 14 amino acids. Here the CDR3 DNA reads TGTGCCAGCAGCATCGAAGGACAGGTCGGCGAGCAGTACTTC. Amino acid sequence: CASSIEGQVGEQYF.

The chain uses TRBV7-9 and TRBJ1-2; D is possibly TRBD1 (5 bases). This CDR3 has 13 amino acids. V was shortened by 5 bases and J by 4 bases, with 11 bases between the two germline ends. From germline, CDR1 is SEHNR and CDR2 FQNEAQ (reference sequence). The CDR3 nucleotides are TGTGCCAGCAGCCTGCCAGGGCTCTATGGCTACACCTTC. Translated, it gives CASSLPGLYGYTF.

The chain recombines TRBV4-1 with TRBJ2-7; 10 bases are a match to TRBD1. Trimming took 4 bases from V and 2 from J; bases not matched to a gene: 5. There are 15 residues in the CDR3. From germline, CDR1 is MGHRA and CDR2 YSYEKL. CDR3 loop: CASSLRQGATYEQYF. The CDR3 DNA reads as TGCGCCAGCAGCCTTCGACAGGGGGCCACCTACGAGCAGTACTTC.

This chain connects TRBV2 to TRBJ2-7; D might be TRBD2 (5 bases). Germline CDR1 and CDR2: SNHLY and FYNNEI. CDR3 length: 12 residues. Trimming removed 7 bases from V and 7 bases from J, with 14 bases in between. The CDR3: CASTSGTGEQYF. Written as DNA, the CDR3 is TGTGCCAGCACGAGCGGAACCGGGGAGCAGTACTTC.

This chain links TRBV11-2 with TRBJ2-5; 9 bases match TRBD2. CDR1 and CDR2 (germline): SGHAT, FQNNGV. V trimming: 0 bases; J trimming: 4 bases; junction bases outside the gene matches: 6. The CDR3 contains 16 residues. The CDR3 is CASSLDLLGLAETQYF. DNA for the CDR3: TGTGCCAGCAGCTTAGATCTTTTGGGACTAGCAGAGACCCAGTACTTC. Variable domain in full (rest from reference TRBV11-2 and TRBJ2-5): EAGVAQSPRYKIIEKRQSVAFWCNPISGHATLYWYQQILGQGPKLLIQFQNNGVVDDSQLPKDRFSAERLKGVDSTLKIQPAKLEDSAVYLCASSLDLLGLAETQYFGPGTRLLVL.

This rearrangement joins TRBV27 to TRBJ1-2, with TRBD1 as a possible D gene (6 bases). Trimming shortened V by 5 bases and J by 2 bases, and 15 bases separated the two germline ends. CDR3 size: 15 residues. Germline V lookup: CDR1 MNHEY, CDR2 SMNVEV (reference sequence). CDR3 protein: CASSTKGHTNYGYTF. The CDR3 nucleotides read TGTGCCAGCAGTACGAAGGGACACACCAACTATGGCTACACCTTC.

V gene TRBV27 combines with J gene TRBJ2-7; D not resolved. Trimming removed 2 bases from V and 3 bases from J, with 14 bases in between. CDR3 length: 15 amino acids. Germline V lookup: CDR1 MNHEY, CDR2 SMNVEV (reference sequence). This CDR3 is CASSLSTLRNYEQYF. The CDR3, as DNA: TGTGCCAGCAGTTTAAGTACCTTGAGAAACTACGAGCAGTACTTC.

The chain links TRBV11-2 to TRBJ2-7; 9 nucleotides match TRBD2. The CDR3 loop spans 16 amino acids. Trimming at V came to 5 bases and at J to 1 base, leaving 9 bases not matched to a gene. Germline CDR1 reads SGHAT; CDR2 reads FQNNGV. CDR3 coding DNA: TGTGCCAGCAGCCGGGGGTGGCGGGAGGGGTCCTACGAGCAGTACTTC. Translated: CASSRGWREGSYEQYF. Complete variable domain (other parts from reference TRBV11-2 and TRBJ2-7): EAGVAQSPRYKIIEKRQSVAFWCNPISGHATLYWYQQILGQGPKLLIQFQNNGVVDDSQLPKDRFSAERLKGVDSTLKIQPAKLEDSAVYLCASSRGWREGSYEQYFGPGTRLTVT.

This chain uses TRBV6-5 with TRBJ1-1; possibly TRBD1 for D (6 bases). V lost 10 bases to trimming and J lost 1 base, with 19 bases between them. The germline gives CDR1 MNHEY, CDR2 SVGAGI. This CDR3 has 15 amino acids. CDR3 bases: TGTGCCACCAGATTCGCGGACAGCTCGAACACTGAAGCTTTCTTT. It specifies CATRFADSSNTEAFF.

The chain couples TRBV7-6 to TRBJ1-5, with D possibly TRBD1 on 5 matching bases. The germline V and J ends were trimmed by 5 bases and 5 bases, with 16 bases remaining between them. The CDR3 covers 15 residues. Germline V gene lookup returns CDR1 SGHVS and CDR2 FNYEAQ. The chain's CDR3 is CASSPGGTGHQPQHF. The CDR3 nucleotides are TGTGCCAGCAGCCCCGGGGGGACTGGCCATCAGCCCCAGCATTTT.

The V gene is TRBV27, the J gene TRBJ1-5, with a tentative D call TRBD1 (5 bases). Germline lookup yields CDR1 MNHEY and CDR2 SMNVEV (reference sequence). Trimming stripped 5 bases from V and 4 bases from J, with 12 bases between. The CDR3 is 14 residues long. The CDR3 loop reads CASSHRGGNQPQHF. CDR3 DNA sequence: TGTGCCAGCAGTCACCGGGGGGGGAATCAGCCCCAGCATTTT.

The chain links TRBV7-9 to TRBJ2-7, with 8 nucleotides matching TRBD1. V gave up 5 bases and J gave up 1 base; unmatched junction bases: 16. CDR3 length: 18 residues. Germline V gives CDR1 SEHNR, CDR2 FQNEAQ (reference sequence). The CDR3 DNA follows: TGTGCCAGCAGCCAAACAACGGGACAGGCGAGTGGATCCTACGAGCAGTACTTC. Residues: CASSQTTGQASGSYEQYF.

The J gene is TRBJ2-7, the V gene TRBV2, with D perhaps TRBD2 (5 bases). Germline V gives CDR1 SNHLY, CDR2 FYNNEI. The CDR3 has 16 residues. Between the trimmed V and J ends, which lost 2 bases and 5 bases, there was a span of 19 bases. CDR3 sequence (DNA): TGTGCCAGCAGTGAAATGGCTAGCAGGTCCGGAGACGAGCAGTACTTC. This gives the protein CASSEMASRSGDEQYF.

The chain has TRBV28 and TRBJ2-7; 8 nucleotides line up with TRBD2. Germline V CDR1 and CDR2: MDHEN, SYDVKM. There are 14 residues in the CDR3. J was trimmed by 2 bases and V by 5 bases; bases with no gene match: 5. The CDR3 is CASSPRTSTYEQYF. CDR3 sequence (DNA): TGTGCCAGCAGTCCTCGGACTAGCACCTACGAGCAGTACTTC.

A word on this clone: One end of the junction fails to match germline, which may point to a read error. The chain employs TRBV5-8 and TRBJ2-7; TRBD1 matches 9 bases. The CDR3 is 14 amino acids. The V gene's germline CDR1 is SGHTS and CDR2 YDEGEE. CDR3 nucleotide sequence: TGTGCCAACAGCTCAACAGGGGGCACGAACGAGCAGTACTTC. This codes for CANSSTGGTNEQYF.

The chain recombines TRBV28 with TRBJ2-2; TRBD2 matches 10 bases. The CDR3 runs 19 residues. With 6 bases clipped from V and 6 bases from J, the junction kept 19 bases outside the gene matches. Germline CDR1 is MDHEN and CDR2 is SYDVKM. The CDR3 protein is CASSPTVVPLAGVAGELFF. The CDR3 region has the DNA TGTGCCAGCAGCCCCACGGTTGTGCCTCTAGCGGGAGTTGCCGGGGAGCTGTTTTTT.

This clone was counted between two and nine times. This chain uses TRBV29-1 with TRBJ1-1; TRBD1 is a possible D gene (6 bases). The CDR3 loop spans 13 amino acids. Trimming took off 7 bases at V and 0 bases at J, with 12 bases between the two ends. CDR1 is SQVTM, CDR2 ANQGSEA, per germline. The chain's CDR3 is CSAIQGMNTEAFF. The CDR3 DNA reads as TGCAGCGCCATACAGGGTATGAACACTGAAGCTTTCTTT.

Points on this clone: Other DNA sequences from this sample encode an identical CDR3 as well. The V and J genes are TRBV19 and TRBJ2-1, with unresolved D. V lost 1 base, J lost 3 bases, and 10 bases lay in between. Germline lookup yields CDR1 LNHDA and CDR2 SQIVND (reference sequence). This CDR3 is 15 amino acids long. Here the CDR3 DNA reads TGTGCCAGTAGTATAGGTGGCAGAGGCTACAATGAGCAGTTCTTC. Translating it yields CASSIGGRGYNEQFF.

The chain links TRBV11-2 to TRBJ1-1; tentative D call: TRBD1 (5 bases). The germline CDR1 and CDR2 sequences are SGHAT and FQNNGV. V gave up 1 base and J gave up 1 base, with 10 bases separating them. The CDR3 is made up of 15 amino acids. The CDR3, as DNA: TGTGCCAGCAGCTTAGCCGCCCAGGGGAACACTGAAGCTTTCTTT. Residues: CASSLAAQGNTEAFF. The full variable domain, in which reference TRBV11-2 and TRBJ1-1 provide the parts outside the CDR3, is EAGVAQSPRYKIIEKRQSVAFWCNPISGHATLYWYQQILGQGPKLLIQFQNNGVVDDSQLPKDRFSAERLKGVDSTLKIQPAKLEDSAVYLCASSLAAQGNTEAFFGQGTRLTVV.

The chain employs TRBV5-8 and TRBJ2-1; possibly TRBD2 for D (6 bases). The CDR3 is made up of 14 amino acids. The V and J ends lost 3 bases and 1 base respectively, with 8 bases between them. Germline V gene lookup returns CDR1 SGHTS and CDR2 YDEGEE. This CDR3 reads CASSSEGSYNEQFF. The CDR3 DNA sequence: TGTGCCAGCAGCTCGGAGGGATCCTACAATGAGCAGTTCTTC.

CDR3 DNA sequence: TGTGCCAGCAGCTTCCCTAGCGGGAGAGAGCGGGGTAGCACAGATACGCAGTATTTT. The encoded protein is CASSFPSGRERGSTDTQYF. The V and J genes are TRBV7-9 and TRBJ2-3, with 10 bases lining up with TRBD2. This CDR3 is built from 19 residues. Germline V gene lookup returns CDR1 SEHNR and CDR2 FQNEAQ (reference sequence). The V and J ends lost 3 bases and 0 bases, in that order; junction bases with no gene match: 12.

The V gene is TRBV11-2, the J gene TRBJ2-3; 9 bases map to TRBD2. Germline V gene lookup returns CDR1 SGHAT and CDR2 FQNNGV. V was clipped by 1 base and J by 5 bases; unmatched bases: 13. The CDR3 contains 18 residues. The CDR3: CASSLVGSTAGGIDTQYF. CDR3 sequence (DNA): TGTGCCAGCAGCTTAGTGGGGTCTACAGCGGGAGGAATAGATACGCAGTATTTT.

The genes are TRBV27 and TRBJ2-7; perhaps TRBD2 as D (5 bases). The V gene lost 5 bases and the J gene lost 3 bases, with 8 bases spanning the gap. Germline assignment: CDR1 MNHEY and CDR2 SMNVEV (reference sequence). The CDR3 runs to 12 residues. Here the CDR3 DNA reads TGTGCCAGCAGTGCCGACTACTACGAGCAGTACTTC. Protein product: CASSADYYEQYF.

This chain links TRBV5-1 with TRBJ2-1, with TRBD1 matching 7 bases. This CDR3 has 15 residues. The V segment lost 0 bases and the J segment 0 bases; nucleotides outside the gene matches: 0. The germline CDR1 and CDR2 sequences are SGHRS and YFSETQ. For the CDR3, the DNA is TGCGCCAGCAGCTTGGGACAGGGCTCCTACAATGAGCAGTTCTTC. This gives the protein CASSLGQGSYNEQFF.

The rearrangement uses TRBV4-1 and TRBJ1-1, with D hard to call. Per the germline V gene, CDR1 is MGHRA and CDR2 is YSYEKL. Trimming left V 0 bases short and J 7 bases short, with 9 bases between. The CDR3 length is 13 residues. The chain's CDR3 is CASSQDRSFEAFF. The CDR3 nucleotides read TGCGCCAGCAGCCAAGATCGAAGCTTTGAAGCTTTCTTT.

V gene TRBV4-2 combines with J gene TRBJ2-7; D might be TRBD2 (5 bases). Germline assignment: CDR1 LGHNA and CDR2 YNFKEQ. V lost 0 bases to trimming and J lost 2 bases, with 8 bases between them. This CDR3 contains 14 residues. CDR3 DNA: TGTGCCAGCAGCCAAGATTCCGGGACCTACGAGCAGTACTTC. This gives the protein CASSQDSGTYEQYF.